The source of this T cell receptor (beta chain) is a study of cytomegalovirus exposure and HLA in healthy donors. Study outcomes and limitations: Solely CMV serostatus was available to characterize immune exposure. Listed as cytomegalovirus-associated were 164 TCR beta chains. A later analysis linked a missense variant in DCLRE1C to the trimming of TCR beta V and J genes. Using the classifier, cytomegalovirus status was reportedly diagnosed with high specificity and sensitivity.

V lost 6 bases to trimming and J lost 5 bases, with 13 bases between them. Germline lookup yields CDR1 MGHRA and CDR2 YSYEKL. The CDR3 runs to 14 residues. A remark on this clone: Its antigen is undetermined.

Primers: 60 Vbeta forward and 13 Jbeta reverse. Here immunoSEQ multiplex PCR was the method, and the copy in TCRdb shows in-frame clones only, minus some. The data hold around 120,000 clones, with roughly 80% observed a single time. Sample: PBMCs. The TCR comes from a man aged 25-45 years in good health and CMV-seronegative. The chain is built from TRBV4-1 and TRBJ2-2, with a weak D call TRBD2 (6 bases). CDR3 protein: CASRGGAGTGELFF. The CDR3 nucleotides are TGCGCCAGCAGGGGGGGTGCGGGGACCGGGGAGCTGTTTTTT.